The sequence of this TCR beta chain was determined in a study of cytomegalovirus exposure and HLA in healthy donors. The CDR3 runs to 14 residues. Germline V CDR1 and CDR2: MGHDK, SYGVNS. Trimming took 4 bases from V and 8 from J, leaving 15 bases between them. The table came from immunoSEQ multiplex PCR; TCRdb's copy has only in-frame clones and leaves some out. The sample has approximately 120,000 clones, 85% to 90% seen once. This clonotype originated in a woman in her late teens or twenties in good health and CMV-seronegative. Sequencing was carried out using PBMCs. The chain employs TRBV25-1 and TRBJ2-1; tentatively, D is TRBD1 (5 bases). The CDR3 DNA sequence: TGTGCCAGCAGTGTTCCCAGGGATGGCGATGAGCAGTTCTTC. Encoded protein: CASSVPRDGDEQFF.